The source of this T cell receptor beta chain is a study of response to subunit inactivated influenza vaccine. From the RT-PCR reads, TCRdb called clonotypes with MiXCR, one entry per CDR3 protein. This repertoire shows a few hundred thousand distinct CDR3 sequences, less than 15% found once; its top ten account for roughly 11%. Regarding the study as a whole: Each seasonal influenza vaccination recruits few new T cells, the authors suggested.

As concerns this clonotype: Its antigen is unknown.

With V trimmed by 5 bases and J by 10 bases, 13 bases remained unmatched. CDR1 and CDR2 from the germline V gene are SGHTA and FQGNSA. The CDR3 has 16 residues. This receptor was obtained from a man over 45 who received an inactivated influenza vaccine. The chain uses TRBV7-2 and TRBJ2-1, with 11 bases aligning to TRBD2. The specimen comprised PBMCs from blood, sampled about 13 days after vaccination. The CDR3 reads CASSAYSGREGEEQFF. The CDR3 DNA sequence: TGTGCCAGCAGCGCTTATAGCGGGAGGGAAGGCGAGGAGCAGTTCTTC.